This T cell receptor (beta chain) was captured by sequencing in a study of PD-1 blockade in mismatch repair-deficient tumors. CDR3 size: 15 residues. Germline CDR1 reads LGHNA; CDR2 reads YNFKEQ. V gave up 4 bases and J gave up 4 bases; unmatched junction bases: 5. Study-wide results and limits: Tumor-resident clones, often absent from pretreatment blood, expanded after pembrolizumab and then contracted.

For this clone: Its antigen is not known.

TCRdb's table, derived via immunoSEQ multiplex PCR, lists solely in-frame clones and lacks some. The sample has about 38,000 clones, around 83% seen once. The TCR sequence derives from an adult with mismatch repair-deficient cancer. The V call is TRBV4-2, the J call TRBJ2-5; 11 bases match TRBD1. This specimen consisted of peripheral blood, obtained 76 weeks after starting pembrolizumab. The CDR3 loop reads CASSRGTGGSETQYF. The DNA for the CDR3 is TGTGCCAGCAGCCGCGGGACAGGGGGATCAGAGACCCAGTACTTC.